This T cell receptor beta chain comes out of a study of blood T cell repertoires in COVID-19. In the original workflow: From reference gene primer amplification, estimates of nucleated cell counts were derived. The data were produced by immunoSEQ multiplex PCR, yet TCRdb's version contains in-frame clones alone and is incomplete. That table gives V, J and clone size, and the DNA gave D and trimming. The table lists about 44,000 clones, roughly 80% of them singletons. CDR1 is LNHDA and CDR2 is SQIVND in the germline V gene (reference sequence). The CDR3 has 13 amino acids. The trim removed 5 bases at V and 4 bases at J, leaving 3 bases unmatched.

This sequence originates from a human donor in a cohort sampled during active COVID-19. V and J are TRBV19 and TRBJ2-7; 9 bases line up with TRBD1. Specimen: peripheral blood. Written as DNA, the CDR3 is TGTGCCAGTAGTGGGACAGGGCCATACGAGCAGTACTTC. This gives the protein CASSGTGPYEQYF.